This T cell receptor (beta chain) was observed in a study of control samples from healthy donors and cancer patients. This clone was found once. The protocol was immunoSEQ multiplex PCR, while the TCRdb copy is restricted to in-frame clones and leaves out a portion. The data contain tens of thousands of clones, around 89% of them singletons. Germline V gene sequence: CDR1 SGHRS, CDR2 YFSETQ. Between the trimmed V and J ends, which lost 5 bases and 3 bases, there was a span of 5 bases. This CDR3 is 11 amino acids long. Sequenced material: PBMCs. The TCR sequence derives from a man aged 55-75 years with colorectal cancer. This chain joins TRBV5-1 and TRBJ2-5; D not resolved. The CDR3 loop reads CASRAEETQYF. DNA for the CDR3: TGCGCCAGCAGGGCAGAAGAGACCCAGTACTTC.